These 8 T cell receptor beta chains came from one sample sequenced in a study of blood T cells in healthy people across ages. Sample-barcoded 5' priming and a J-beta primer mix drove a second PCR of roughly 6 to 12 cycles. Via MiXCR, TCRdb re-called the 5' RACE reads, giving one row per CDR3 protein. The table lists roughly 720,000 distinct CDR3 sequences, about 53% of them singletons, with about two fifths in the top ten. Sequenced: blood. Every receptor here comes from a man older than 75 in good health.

The CDR3 sequence: CASSEASTTGRGYTF. For the CDR3, the DNA is TGTGCCAGCAGTGAAGCTTCGACAACGGGAAGGGGCTACACCTTC. This chain uses TRBV2 with TRBJ1-2; D not certain. This CDR3 comprises 15 residues. Trimming left V 0 bases short and J 8 bases short, with 16 bases between. The V gene's germline CDR1 is SNHLY and CDR2 FYNNEI.

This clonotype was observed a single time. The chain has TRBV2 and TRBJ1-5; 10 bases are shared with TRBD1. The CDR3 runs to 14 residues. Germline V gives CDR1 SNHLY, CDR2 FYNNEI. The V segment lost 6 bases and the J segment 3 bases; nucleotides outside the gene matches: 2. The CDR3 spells CASRGTGDNQPQHF. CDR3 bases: TGTGCCAGCAGGGGGACAGGGGACAATCAGCCCCAGCATTTT.

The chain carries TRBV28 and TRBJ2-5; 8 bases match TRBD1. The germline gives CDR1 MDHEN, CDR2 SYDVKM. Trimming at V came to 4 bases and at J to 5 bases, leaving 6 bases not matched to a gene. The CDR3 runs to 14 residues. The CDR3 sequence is CASSSAGGRETQYF. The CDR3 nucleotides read TGTGCCAGCAGTTCCGCAGGGGGCCGGGAGACCCAGTACTTC. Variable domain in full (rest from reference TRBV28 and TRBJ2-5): DVKVTQSSRYLVKRTGEKVFLECVQDMDHENMFWYRQDPGLGLRLIYFSYDVKMKEKGDIPEGYSVSREKKERFSLILESASTNQTSMYLCASSSAGGRETQYFGPGTRLLVL.

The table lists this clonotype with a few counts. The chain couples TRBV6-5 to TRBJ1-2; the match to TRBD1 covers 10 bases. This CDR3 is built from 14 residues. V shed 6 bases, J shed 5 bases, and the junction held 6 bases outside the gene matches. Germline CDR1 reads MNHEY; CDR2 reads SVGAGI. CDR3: CASSLRTGGYGYTF. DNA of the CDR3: TGTGCCAGCAGCCTCAGGACAGGGGGGTATGGCTACACCTTC.

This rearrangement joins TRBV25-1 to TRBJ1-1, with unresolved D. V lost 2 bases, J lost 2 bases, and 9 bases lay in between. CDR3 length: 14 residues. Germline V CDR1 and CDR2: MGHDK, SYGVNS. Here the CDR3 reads CASSEERSNTEAFF. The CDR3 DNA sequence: TGTGCCAGCAGTGAAGAAAGATCCAACACTGAAGCTTTCTTT. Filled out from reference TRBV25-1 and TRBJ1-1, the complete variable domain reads EADIYQTPRYLVIGTGKKITLECSQTMGHDKMYWYQQDPGMELHLIHYSYGVNSTEKGDLSSESTVSRIRTEHFPLTLESARPSHTSQYLCASSEERSNTEAFFGQGTRLTVV.

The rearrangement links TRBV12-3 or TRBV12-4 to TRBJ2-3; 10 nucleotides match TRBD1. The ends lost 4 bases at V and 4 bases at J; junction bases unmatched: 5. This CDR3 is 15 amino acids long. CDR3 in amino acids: CASSYGTGDADTQYF. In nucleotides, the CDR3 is TGTGCCAGCAGTTATGGGACAGGGGATGCAGATACGCAGTATTTT.

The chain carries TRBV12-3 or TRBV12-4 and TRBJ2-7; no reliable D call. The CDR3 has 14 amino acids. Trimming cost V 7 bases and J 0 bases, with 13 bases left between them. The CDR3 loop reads CASTYSSSSYEQYF. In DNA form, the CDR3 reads TGTGCCAGCACTTACTCGTCGAGCTCCTACGAGCAGTACTTC.

The CDR3 coding sequence is TGTGCCAGCAGCCCCGTCGGCGGCTCCTACAATGAGCAGTTCTTC. Translation gives CASSPVGGSYNEQFF. This chain links TRBV7-3 with TRBJ2-1, with D unresolved. CDR1 is SGHTA, CDR2 FQGTGA, per germline. The CDR3 extends over 15 amino acids. V was clipped by 5 bases and J by 0 bases, with 11 bases between them.